Presented here are 11 T cell receptor beta chains from one specimen sequenced in a study of T cell repertoires in cytomegalovirus infection. Each CDR3 protein gets one entry after TCRdb re-called the reads with MiXCR. The sample shows about 740,000 distinct CDR3 sequences, 35% of them seen only once. Sequencing was carried out using PBMCs. These receptors were collected from a human donor in good health (CMV status not recorded). Some clones in this sample may be carry-over from other donors' samples.

Ten or more counts support this clonotype. The chain links TRBV28 to TRBJ1-5; maybe TRBD1 (6 bases). V lost 5 bases, J lost 7 bases, and 12 bases lay in between. This CDR3 is 13 amino acids long. Per the germline V gene, CDR1 is MDHEN and CDR2 is SYDVKM. CDR3 in DNA: TGTGCCAGCAGTCGTGTTGGGGGCCAGCCCCAGCATTTT. This translates into CASSRVGGQPQHF.

The chain combines TRBV28 with TRBJ2-6, with D perhaps matching TRBD1 or TRBD2 (5 bases each). The CDR3 extends over 16 amino acids. CDR1 and CDR2 from the germline V gene are MDHEN and SYDVKM. The ends were cut back, 7 bases at V and 2 bases at J, with 15 bases in the middle. The CDR3, as DNA: TGTGCCAGCAATCCCTCCGGGGCAGCTGGGGCCAACGTCCTGACTTTC. Translating it yields CASNPSGAAGANVLTF. The full variable domain, with the rest looked up from reference TRBV28 and TRBJ2-6, is DVKVTQSSRYLVKRTGEKVFLECVQDMDHENMFWYRQDPGLGLRLIYFSYDVKMKEKGDIPEGYSVSREKKERFSLILESASTNQTSMYLCASNPSGAAGANVLTFGAGSRLTVL.

V and J are TRBV5-1 and TRBJ2-7, with D possibly being TRBD1 or TRBD2 (5 bases each). Trimming stripped 0 bases from V and 10 bases from J, with 14 bases between. The CDR3 is made up of 13 amino acids. Germline CDR1 SGHRS, CDR2 YFSETQ. The CDR3 DNA is TGCGCCAGCAGCTTGGCCGGGGCACCCGAACAGTACTTC. Its translation: CASSLAGAPEQYF.

Only one count was recorded for this clonotype. No conserved phenylalanine or tryptophan is present at the end of the CDR3, so a read error is the likely explanation. The chain combines TRBV6-6 with TRBJ2-1; TRBD1 matches at 8 bases. Looked up from germline, CDR1 is MNHNY and CDR2 is SVGAGI (reference sequence). The CDR3 loop spans 12 amino acids. J lost 13 bases, V lost 5 bases, and 7 bases had no gene match. CDR3 DNA sequence: TGTGCCAGCAGTGCCCGGACAGGGCGCCAGTTCTTA. Its translation is CASSARTGRQFL.

The rearrangement uses TRBV6-2 or TRBV6-3 and TRBJ1-5; TRBD1 aligns across 7 bases. V gave up 4 bases and J gave up 6 bases; unmatched junction bases: 9. Germline V gives CDR1 MNHEY, CDR2 SVGEGT. The CDR3 is made up of 15 amino acids. The CDR3 here is CASSFSRQGGQPQHF. The CDR3, as DNA: TGTGCCAGCAGTTTCTCACGACAGGGTGGTCAGCCCCAGCATTTT.

The rearrangement joins TRBV18 to TRBJ2-1, with D uncertain. Germline lookup yields CDR1 KGHSH and CDR2 LQKENI. The CDR3 loop spans 13 amino acids. Deletions cut 2 bases from V and 7 bases from J, with 9 bases between. The CDR3 protein is CASSPGLANEQFF. CDR3 DNA sequence: TGTGCCAGCTCACCAGGGTTAGCAAATGAGCAGTTCTTC.

This clonotype was counted only a few times. V usage is TRBV5-4 and J usage is TRBJ2-3, with 10 bases lining up with TRBD2. The V segment lost 0 bases and the J segment 3 bases; nucleotides outside the gene matches: 4. Looked up from germline, CDR1 is SGHNT and CDR2 is YYREEE (reference sequence). This CDR3 is built from 16 residues. This chain's CDR3 is CASSLVSSGGTDTQYF. The CDR3 region has the DNA TGTGCCAGCAGCTTGGTATCTAGCGGGGGAACAGATACGCAGTATTTT.

The count of this clonotype is one. The rearrangement links TRBV7-9 to TRBJ1-5, with D possibly matching TRBD1 (6 bases). This CDR3 is 13 amino acids long. Germline V CDR1 and CDR2: SEHNR, FQNEAQ (reference sequence). The V gene lost 5 bases and the J gene lost 5 bases, with 10 bases spanning the gap. The CDR3 reads CASSGQQYQPQHF. CDR3 bases: TGTGCCAGCAGCGGACAGCAGTATCAGCCCCAGCATTTT. Using reference TRBV7-9 and TRBJ1-5 for the parts outside the CDR3, the full variable domain is DTGVSQNPRHKITKRGQNVTFRCDPISEHNRLYWYRQTLGQGPEFLTYFQNEAQLEKSRLLSDRFSAERPKGSFSTLEIQRTEQGDSAMYLCASSGQQYQPQHFGDGTRLSIL.

This sequence joins TRBV19 and TRBJ1-1, with D perhaps TRBD1 (5 bases). V lost 5 bases and J lost 1, with 14 bases in between. Germline CDR1 and CDR2: LNHDA and SQIVND (reference sequence). CDR3 size: 15 residues. Here the CDR3 DNA reads TGTGCCAGTAGTCCCACGGGGGGGTGGAACACTGAAGCTTTCTTT. Translating gives CASSPTGGWNTEAFF.

The chain recombines TRBV19 with TRBJ2-1, with TRBD1 matching 9 bases. Germline loops: CDR1 LNHDA, CDR2 SQIVND (reference sequence). Trimming cost V 9 bases and J 9 bases; bases outside gene matches: 9. The CDR3 runs 13 residues. In DNA form, the CDR3 reads TGTGCCAGCCACGGGACAGGGTCTCGTGAGCAGTTCTTC. It codes for CASHGTGSREQFF.

The rearrangement joins TRBV6-1 to TRBJ1-2, with 11 bases lining up with TRBD1. From germline, CDR1 is MNHNS and CDR2 SASEGT. This CDR3 spans 13 amino acids. Unmatched junction bases numbered 8, after V lost 9 bases and J lost 8 bases. CDR3 sequence: CASRTGGEYGYTF. The CDR3 DNA reads TGTGCCAGTCGGACAGGGGGCGAATACGGCTACACCTTC.